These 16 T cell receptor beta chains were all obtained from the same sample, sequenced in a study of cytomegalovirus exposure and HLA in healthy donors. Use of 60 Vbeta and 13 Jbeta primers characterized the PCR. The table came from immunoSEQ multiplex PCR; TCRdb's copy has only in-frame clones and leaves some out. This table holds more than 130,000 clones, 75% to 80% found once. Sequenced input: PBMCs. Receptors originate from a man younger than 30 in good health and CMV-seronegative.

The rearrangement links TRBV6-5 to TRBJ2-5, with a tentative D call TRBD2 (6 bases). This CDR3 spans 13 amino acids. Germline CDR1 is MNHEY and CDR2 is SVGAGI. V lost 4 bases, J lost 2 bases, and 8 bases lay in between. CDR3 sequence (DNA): TGTGCCAGCAGTTCCGGGACTCAAGAGACCCAGTACTTC. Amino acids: CASSSGTQETQYF.

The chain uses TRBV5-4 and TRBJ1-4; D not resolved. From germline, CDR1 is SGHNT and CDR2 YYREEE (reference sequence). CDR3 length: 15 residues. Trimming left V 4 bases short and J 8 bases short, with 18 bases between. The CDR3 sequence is CASSLEGQPGEKLFF. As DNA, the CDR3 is TGTGCCAGCAGCCTGGAGGGTCAACCGGGGGAAAAACTGTTTTTT.

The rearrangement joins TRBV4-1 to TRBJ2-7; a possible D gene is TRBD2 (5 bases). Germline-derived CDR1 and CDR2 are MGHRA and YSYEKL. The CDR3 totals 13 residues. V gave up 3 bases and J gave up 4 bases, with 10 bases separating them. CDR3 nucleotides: TGCGCCAGCAGCCACCAACCGGGATACGAGCAGTACTTC. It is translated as CASSHQPGYEQYF.

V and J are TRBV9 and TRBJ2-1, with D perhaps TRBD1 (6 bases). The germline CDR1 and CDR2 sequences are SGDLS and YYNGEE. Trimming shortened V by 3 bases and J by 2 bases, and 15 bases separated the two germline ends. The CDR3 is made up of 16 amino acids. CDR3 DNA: TGTGCCAGCAGCGGCTCACAGGGAAATGCCTACAATGAGCAGTTCTTC. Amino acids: CASSGSQGNAYNEQFF.

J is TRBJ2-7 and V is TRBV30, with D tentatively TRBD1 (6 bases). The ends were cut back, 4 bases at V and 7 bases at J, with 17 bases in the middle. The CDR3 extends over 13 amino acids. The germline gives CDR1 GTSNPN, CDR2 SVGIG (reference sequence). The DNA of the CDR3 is TGTGCCTGGAAAGGTACAGGGCGGAAGGAGCAGTACTTC. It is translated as CAWKGTGRKEQYF.

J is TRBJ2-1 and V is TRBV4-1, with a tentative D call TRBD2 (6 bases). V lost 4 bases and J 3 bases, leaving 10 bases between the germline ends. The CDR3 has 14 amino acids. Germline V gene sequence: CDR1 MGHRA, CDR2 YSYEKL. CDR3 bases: TGCGCCAGCAGCCTCCGGGGGAACTACAATGAGCAGTTCTTC. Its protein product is CASSLRGNYNEQFF.

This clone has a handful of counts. Here the CDR3 reads CASSLGTGALSNYGYTF. CDR3 nucleotides: TGCGCCAGCAGCCTGGGGACAGGGGCCTTATCTAACTATGGCTACACCTTC. The rearrangement uses TRBV5-1 and TRBJ1-2; 10 nucleotides line up with TRBD1. The CDR3 has 17 amino acids. Germline V gives CDR1 SGHRS, CDR2 YFSETQ. The V segment lost 4 bases and the J segment 0 bases; nucleotides outside the gene matches: 9.

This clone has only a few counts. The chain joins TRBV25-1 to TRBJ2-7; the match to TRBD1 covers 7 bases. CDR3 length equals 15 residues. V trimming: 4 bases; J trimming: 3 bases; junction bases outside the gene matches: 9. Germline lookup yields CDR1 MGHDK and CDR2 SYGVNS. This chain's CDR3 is CASSGLDRSSYEQYF. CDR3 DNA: TGTGCCAGCAGTGGCTTGGACAGGTCTAGCTACGAGCAGTACTTC.

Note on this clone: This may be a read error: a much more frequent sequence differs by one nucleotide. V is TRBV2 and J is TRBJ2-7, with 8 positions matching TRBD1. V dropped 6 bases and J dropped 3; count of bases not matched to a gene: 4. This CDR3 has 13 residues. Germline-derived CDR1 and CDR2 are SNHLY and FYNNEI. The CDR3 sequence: CASSLGQGYEQYF. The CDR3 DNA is TGTGCCAGCAGCCTAGGACAGGGCTACGAGCAGTACTTC.

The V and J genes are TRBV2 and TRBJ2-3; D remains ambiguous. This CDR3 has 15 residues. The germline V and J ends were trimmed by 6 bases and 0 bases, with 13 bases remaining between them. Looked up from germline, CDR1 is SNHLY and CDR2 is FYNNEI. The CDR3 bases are TGTGCCAGCAGGAGTTCTGGTCTGAGCACAGATACGCAGTATTTT. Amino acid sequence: CASRSSGLSTDTQYF.

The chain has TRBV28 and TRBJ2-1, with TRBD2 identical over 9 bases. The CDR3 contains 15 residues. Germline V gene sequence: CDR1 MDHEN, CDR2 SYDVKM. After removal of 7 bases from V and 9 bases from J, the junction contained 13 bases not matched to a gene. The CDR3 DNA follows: TGTGCCAGCAACCCGTCTAGCGGGAACTGGGGTGAGCAGTTCTTC. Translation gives CASNPSSGNWGEQFF.

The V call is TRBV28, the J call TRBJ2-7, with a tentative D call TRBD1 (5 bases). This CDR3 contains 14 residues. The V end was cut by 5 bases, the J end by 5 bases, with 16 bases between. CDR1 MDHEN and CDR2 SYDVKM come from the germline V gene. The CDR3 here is CASSRTVRVHEQYF. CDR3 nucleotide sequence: TGTGCCAGCAGTCGTACCGTCAGGGTGCACGAGCAGTACTTC.

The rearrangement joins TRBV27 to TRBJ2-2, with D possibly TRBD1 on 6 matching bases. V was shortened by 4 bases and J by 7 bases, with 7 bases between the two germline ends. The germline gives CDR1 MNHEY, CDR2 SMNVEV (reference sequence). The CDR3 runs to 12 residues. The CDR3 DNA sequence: TGTGCCAGCAGTTCGGACAGCGGGGAGCTGTTTTTT. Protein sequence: CASSSDSGELFF.

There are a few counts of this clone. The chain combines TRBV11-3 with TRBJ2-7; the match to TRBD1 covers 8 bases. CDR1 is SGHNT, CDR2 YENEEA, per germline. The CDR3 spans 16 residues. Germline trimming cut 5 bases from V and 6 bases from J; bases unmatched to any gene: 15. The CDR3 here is CASSQYFTGQEVEQYF. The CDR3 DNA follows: TGTGCCAGCAGCCAATATTTCACGGGACAGGAGGTCGAGCAGTACTTC.

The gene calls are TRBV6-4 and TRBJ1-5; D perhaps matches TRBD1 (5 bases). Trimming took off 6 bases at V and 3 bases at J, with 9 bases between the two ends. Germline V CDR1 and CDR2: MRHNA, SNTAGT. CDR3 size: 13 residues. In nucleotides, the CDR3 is TGTGCCAGCAGCAGGGAGGCCAATCAGCCCCAGCATTTT. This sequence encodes CASSREANQPQHF.

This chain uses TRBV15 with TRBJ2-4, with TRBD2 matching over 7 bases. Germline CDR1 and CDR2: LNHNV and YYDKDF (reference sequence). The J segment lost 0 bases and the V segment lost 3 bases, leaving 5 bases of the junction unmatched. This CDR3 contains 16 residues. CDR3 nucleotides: TGTGCCACCAGCAGCAACCTAGCGGTAGCCAAAAACATTCAGTACTTC. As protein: CATSSNLAVAKNIQYF.